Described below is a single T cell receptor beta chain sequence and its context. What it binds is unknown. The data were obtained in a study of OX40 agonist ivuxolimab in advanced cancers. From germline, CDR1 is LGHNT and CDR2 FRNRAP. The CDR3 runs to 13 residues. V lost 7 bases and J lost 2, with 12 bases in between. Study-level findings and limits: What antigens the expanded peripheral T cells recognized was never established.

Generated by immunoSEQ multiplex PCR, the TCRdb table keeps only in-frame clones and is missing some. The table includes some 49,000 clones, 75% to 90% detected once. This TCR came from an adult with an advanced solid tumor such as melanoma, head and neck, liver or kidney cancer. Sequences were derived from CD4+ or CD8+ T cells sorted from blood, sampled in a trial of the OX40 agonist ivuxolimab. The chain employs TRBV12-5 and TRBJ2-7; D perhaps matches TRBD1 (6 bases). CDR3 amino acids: CASAGTLTYEQYF. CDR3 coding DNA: TGTGCTAGTGCCGGGACACTGACCTACGAGCAGTACTTC.